This section outlines one TCR beta chain sequence together with its context. Its antigen is still unknown. The sample is drawn from a study of CD8 T cells in Susac syndrome. Study conclusions and caveats: It was acknowledged in the study that the number of individuals who were included in its TCR sequencing and HLA analysis was relatively small.

The authors reverse transcribed roughly 0.45 to 1 ug RNA with random hexamers. The amplification used immunoSEQ multiplex PCR on TCR beta CDR3; it spanned 54 Vbeta and 13 Jbeta. TCRdb fed the immunoSEQ multiplex PCR reads into MiXCR, producing one record per CDR3 protein. This sample has about 250,000 distinct CDR3 sequences, with around 93% found just once. The authors carried out high-throughput sequencing of TCR beta. They applied it to CD8+ and CD4+ T cells obtained from blood. The CD8+ and CD4+ T cells were isolated magnetically using a negative isolation approach, whereas the TEMRA cells were enriched by FACS. CDR3 size: 16 residues. Germline V lookup: CDR1 MGHRA, CDR2 YSYEKL. The V gene lost 4 bases and the J gene lost 4 bases, with 16 bases spanning the gap.

The clonotype comes from a human donor with multiple sclerosis. The rearrangement joins TRBV4-1 to TRBJ2-2; D is unresolved. The sequenced sample consisted of CD4+ T cells from PBMCs. The CDR3 DNA sequence: TGCGCCAGCAGCCGCGACCCCGGAGTTGGCACCGGGGAGCTGTTTTTT. This translates into CASSRDPGVGTGELFF.